Below are 16 T cell receptor beta chains sequenced from a single sample in a study of blood T cells in healthy people across ages (dated by TCRdb to between 2014 and 2016). Library method: 5' RACE. Instrument on record: Illumina HiSeq 2500. A second PCR of roughly 6 to 11 cycles was run with a J-beta primer mix and a sample-barcoded 5' primer. TCRdb itself trimmed the public reads at Q25 with fastp, ran MiXCR and retained productive beta chains. All rows with the same CDR3 protein become a single entry with the most common DNA and genes. This sample has 1.5 million to 2 million distinct CDR3 sequences in its table, and about 35% of those were observed once. Approximately 10% of the sample is held by the ten biggest clonotypes. The sample consisted of blood. All receptors derive from a woman aged 30 to 39 in good health.

J is TRBJ2-3 and V is TRBV7-3, with D perhaps matching TRBD2 (5 bases). Germline V lookup: CDR1 SGHTA, CDR2 FQGTGA. V was clipped by 5 bases and J by 3 bases, with 12 bases between them. The CDR3 runs to 14 residues. CDR3 protein: CASSPNGGTDTQYF. For the CDR3, the DNA is TGTGCCAGCAGCCCCAACGGAGGTACAGATACGCAGTATTTT.

This clonotype showed up many times. V gene TRBV7-9 combines with J gene TRBJ2-7; D unclear. Germline CDR1 SEHNR, CDR2 FQNEAQ (reference sequence). The CDR3 has 13 amino acids. The V gene lost 1 base and the J gene lost 2 bases, with 6 bases spanning the gap. Written as DNA, the CDR3 is TGTGCCAGCAGCTTAGACGGACCCTACGAGCAGTACTTC. This encodes CASSLDGPYEQYF.

This clonotype was observed a few times. J is TRBJ1-6 and V is TRBV5-5; the D gene is possibly TRBD1 (5 bases). Trimming removed 2 bases from V and 7 bases from J, with 13 bases in between. Germline V gene data show CDR1 as SGHKS and CDR2 as YYEKEE (reference sequence). The CDR3 spans 15 residues. CDR3 region: CASSFRRDGNSPLHF. The CDR3 DNA follows: TGTGCCAGCAGCTTTAGGCGGGACGGCAATTCACCCCTCCACTTT.

This clonotype was observed a few times. As DNA, the CDR3 is TGCGCCAGCAGCTTGCGGCCCACCTCCGCTAACTATGGCTACACCTTC. Translated: CASSLRPTSANYGYTF. The genes are TRBV5-1 and TRBJ1-2; no reliable D call. The CDR3 is made up of 16 amino acids. Germline V gene data show CDR1 as SGHRS and CDR2 as YFSETQ. V lost 1 base to trimming and J lost 0 bases, with 13 bases between them.

The chain links TRBV3-1 to TRBJ1-2; D is uncertain. Germline loops: CDR1 LGHDT, CDR2 YNNKEL (reference sequence). V gave up 0 bases and J gave up 11 bases, with 16 bases separating them. The CDR3 loop spans 14 amino acids. The CDR3 loop reads CASSQDFGSTWYTF. The CDR3 DNA reads as TGTGCCAGCAGCCAAGATTTCGGGTCCACTTGGTACACCTTC.

The chain has TRBV20-1 and TRBJ2-7; D gene ambiguous. The germline CDR1 and CDR2 sequences are DFQATT and SNEGSKA (reference sequence). The CDR3 has 12 amino acids. The germline V and J ends were trimmed by 0 bases and 7 bases, with 10 bases remaining between them. CDR3 DNA sequence: TGCAGTGCTAGAGACACCTTCGGTGAGCAGTACTTC. Translated, it gives CSARDTFGEQYF.

The genes are TRBV2 and TRBJ1-1, with D possibly being TRBD1 (5 bases). The germline gives CDR1 SNHLY, CDR2 FYNNEI. This CDR3 comprises 14 residues. V shed 7 bases and J shed 6 bases, with 18 bases lying between them. This chain's CDR3 is CASKGQGPTAEAFF. CDR3 DNA: TGTGCCAGCAAGGGGCAGGGCCCGACAGCTGAAGCTTTCTTT.

The chain is built from TRBV28 and TRBJ2-7; D gene ambiguous. From germline, CDR1 is MDHEN and CDR2 SYDVKM. V was trimmed by 5 bases and J by 2 bases, leaving 16 bases between them. The CDR3 has 15 amino acids. The DNA for the CDR3 is TGTGCCAGCAGTCCTTCAACCCTTGGGGCCTACGAGCAGTACTTC. It specifies CASSPSTLGAYEQYF.

A few counts support this clonotype. The gene calls are TRBV28 and TRBJ2-7; 9 bases match TRBD1. CDR3 length: 15 residues. In germline, CDR1 is MDHEN, CDR2 SYDVKM. J lost 4 bases, V lost 1 base, and 5 bases had no gene match. CDR3 loop: CASSLYGQGTYEQYF. The CDR3, as DNA: TGTGCCAGCAGTTTATATGGACAGGGGACTTACGAGCAGTACTTC.

Comment on this clonotype: The junction departs from germline at one end; a sequencing error may be responsible. The chain uses TRBV20-1 and TRBJ2-1, with 8 bases matching TRBD2. CDR3 length: 18 residues. Germline CDR1 and CDR2: DFQATT and SNEGSKA (reference sequence). CDR3 sequence (DNA): TGCAGTGCTGGAGATTCCCGGGGGGGCCGTATTCCCTACAATGAGCAGTTCTTC. Protein product: CSAGDSRGGRIPYNEQFF.

This clonotype showed up just a few times. The rearrangement links TRBV20-1 to TRBJ2-7; D is perhaps TRBD1 (5 bases). Germline CDR1 DFQATT, CDR2 SNEGSKA (reference sequence). The V end was cut by 3 bases, the J end by 0 bases, with 9 bases between. This CDR3 contains 13 residues. In DNA form, the CDR3 reads TGCAGTGCTAGTCAGGGCCTCTCCTACGAGCAGTACTTC. Encoded protein: CSASQGLSYEQYF.

The gene calls are TRBV5-1 and TRBJ1-2; 7 bases agree with TRBD1. Per the germline V gene, CDR1 is SGHRS and CDR2 is YFSETQ. The J segment lost 8 bases and the V segment lost 3 bases, leaving 10 bases of the junction unmatched. The length of the CDR3 is 14 residues. CDR3 DNA: TGCGCCAGCAGCTCCCCGACAGGGCAAGGCGGCTACACCTTC. This encodes CASSSPTGQGGYTF.

This CDR3 reads CASSEYRQNSPLHF. Here the CDR3 DNA reads TGTGCCAGCAGTGAGTACAGACAGAATTCACCCCTCCACTTT. This sequence joins TRBV2 and TRBJ1-6; tentative D call: TRBD1 (5 bases). The CDR3 consists of 14 residues. From germline, CDR1 is SNHLY and CDR2 FYNNEI. Trimming removed 3 bases from V and 7 bases from J, with 10 bases in between. Together with reference TRBV2 and TRBJ1-6, the CDR3 gives the full variable domain: EPEVTQTPSHQVTQMGQEVILRCVPISNHLYFYWYRQILGQKVEFLVSFYNNEISEKSEIFDDQFSVERPDGSNFTLKIRSTKLEDSAMYFCASSEYRQNSPLHFGNGTRLTVT.

The chain uses TRBV3-1 and TRBJ2-7, with D possibly being TRBD1 (7 bases). The CDR3 has 16 amino acids. Germline V gene lookup returns CDR1 LGHDT and CDR2 YNNKEL (reference sequence). Between the trimmed V and J ends, which lost 0 bases and 5 bases, there was a span of 17 bases. The chain's CDR3 is CASSQDLPGGRNEQYF. The CDR3 DNA is TGTGCCAGCAGCCAAGACCTTCCAGGGGGGAGGAACGAGCAGTACTTC.

Worth noting for this clonotype: A junction end diverges from the germline sequence, so it may reflect a read error. The chain has TRBV3-1 and TRBJ2-3, with 7 bases matching TRBD2. The CDR3 sequence is 15 residues long. Germline V lookup: CDR1 LGHDT, CDR2 YNNKEL (reference sequence). In nucleotides, the CDR3 is TGTGCCAGCAGGCAAAGCGGGATCCTCACAGGTACGCAGTATTTT. Translated: CASRQSGILTGTQYF.

This clonotype was picked up one time. This chain connects TRBV12-3 or TRBV12-4 to TRBJ2-3, with D hard to call. The CDR3 totals 15 residues. Trimming cost V 5 bases and J 0 bases, with 12 bases left between them. This CDR3 is CASSRTRASTDTQYF. The CDR3 DNA is TGTGCCAGCAGTAGGACCCGCGCGAGCACAGATACGCAGTATTTT.